This T cell receptor (beta chain) was sequenced for a study of T cells in Graves' hyperthyroidism and ophthalmopathy. Ten or more counts support this clonotype. Its cognate antigen is unknown. Sample collection date corresponds to first hyperthyroidism diagnosis, prior to any ophthalmopathy symptoms. From RNA transcripts, TCR beta CDR3 regions were amplified. The TCR CDR3 first-round RT-PCR relied on the HTBI primer set. A single record per CDR3 protein comes from TCRdb applying MiXCR to the multiplex PCR reads. The sample consists of about 160,000 distinct CDR3 sequences, 8% to 9.5% of them appearing once. Study-level results: Through a model of 13 V-J features, ophthalmopathy was separated from stable hyperthyroidism.

The CDR3 runs to 13 residues. The ends were cut back, 2 bases at V and 2 bases at J, with 7 bases in the middle. Germline V gene data show CDR1 as SGDLS and CDR2 as YYNGEE. The receptor comes from a woman aged 18-29 years with Graves' hyperthyroidism that later progressed to Graves' ophthalmopathy. This chain joins TRBV9 and TRBJ2-5; D is unresolved. Sequenced input: blood. The CDR3 reads CASSVQGQETQYF. In DNA, the CDR3 is TGTGCCAGCAGCGTGCAAGGACAAGAGACCCAGTACTTC.